This TCR beta chain was identified in a study of T-cell reconstitution after alpha-beta-depleted transplantation in children. Study-level results: After one year, T-cell counts and TCRbeta diversity mostly came from new T cells. The origin of high day-60 TCRbeta diversity in some patients lay in surviving recipient T cells and thymic progenitors. Several hundred graft clones that had expanded were reportedly the source of alpha-beta T cells about two months after transplant.

Regarding this clonotype: The antigen is undetermined.

The CDR3 covers 21 residues. Germline trimming cut 3 bases from V and 0 bases from J; bases unmatched to any gene: 23. CDR1 MNHEY and CDR2 SMNVEV come from the germline V gene (reference sequence). It was with unique molecular identifiers that the TCRbeta library was prepared. TCRdb re-called the PCR reads through MiXCR, storing one row per CDR3 protein. The sample holds some 200,000 distinct CDR3 sequences; roughly 11% are singletons and the top ten take about 28%. Source: PBMCs, taken before TCRalphabeta/CD19-depleted stem cell transplant. The clonotype originates from a child less than two years old with acute myeloid leukemia, due to receive a stem cell transplant. The chain has TRBV27 and TRBJ2-7; 7 nucleotides line up with TRBD2. CDR3 region: CASSFSPSTTLRAGPSYEQYF. As DNA, the CDR3 is TGTGCCAGCAGTTTCTCCCCGTCGACAACCCTTAGAGCGGGACCCTCCTACGAGCAGTACTTC.